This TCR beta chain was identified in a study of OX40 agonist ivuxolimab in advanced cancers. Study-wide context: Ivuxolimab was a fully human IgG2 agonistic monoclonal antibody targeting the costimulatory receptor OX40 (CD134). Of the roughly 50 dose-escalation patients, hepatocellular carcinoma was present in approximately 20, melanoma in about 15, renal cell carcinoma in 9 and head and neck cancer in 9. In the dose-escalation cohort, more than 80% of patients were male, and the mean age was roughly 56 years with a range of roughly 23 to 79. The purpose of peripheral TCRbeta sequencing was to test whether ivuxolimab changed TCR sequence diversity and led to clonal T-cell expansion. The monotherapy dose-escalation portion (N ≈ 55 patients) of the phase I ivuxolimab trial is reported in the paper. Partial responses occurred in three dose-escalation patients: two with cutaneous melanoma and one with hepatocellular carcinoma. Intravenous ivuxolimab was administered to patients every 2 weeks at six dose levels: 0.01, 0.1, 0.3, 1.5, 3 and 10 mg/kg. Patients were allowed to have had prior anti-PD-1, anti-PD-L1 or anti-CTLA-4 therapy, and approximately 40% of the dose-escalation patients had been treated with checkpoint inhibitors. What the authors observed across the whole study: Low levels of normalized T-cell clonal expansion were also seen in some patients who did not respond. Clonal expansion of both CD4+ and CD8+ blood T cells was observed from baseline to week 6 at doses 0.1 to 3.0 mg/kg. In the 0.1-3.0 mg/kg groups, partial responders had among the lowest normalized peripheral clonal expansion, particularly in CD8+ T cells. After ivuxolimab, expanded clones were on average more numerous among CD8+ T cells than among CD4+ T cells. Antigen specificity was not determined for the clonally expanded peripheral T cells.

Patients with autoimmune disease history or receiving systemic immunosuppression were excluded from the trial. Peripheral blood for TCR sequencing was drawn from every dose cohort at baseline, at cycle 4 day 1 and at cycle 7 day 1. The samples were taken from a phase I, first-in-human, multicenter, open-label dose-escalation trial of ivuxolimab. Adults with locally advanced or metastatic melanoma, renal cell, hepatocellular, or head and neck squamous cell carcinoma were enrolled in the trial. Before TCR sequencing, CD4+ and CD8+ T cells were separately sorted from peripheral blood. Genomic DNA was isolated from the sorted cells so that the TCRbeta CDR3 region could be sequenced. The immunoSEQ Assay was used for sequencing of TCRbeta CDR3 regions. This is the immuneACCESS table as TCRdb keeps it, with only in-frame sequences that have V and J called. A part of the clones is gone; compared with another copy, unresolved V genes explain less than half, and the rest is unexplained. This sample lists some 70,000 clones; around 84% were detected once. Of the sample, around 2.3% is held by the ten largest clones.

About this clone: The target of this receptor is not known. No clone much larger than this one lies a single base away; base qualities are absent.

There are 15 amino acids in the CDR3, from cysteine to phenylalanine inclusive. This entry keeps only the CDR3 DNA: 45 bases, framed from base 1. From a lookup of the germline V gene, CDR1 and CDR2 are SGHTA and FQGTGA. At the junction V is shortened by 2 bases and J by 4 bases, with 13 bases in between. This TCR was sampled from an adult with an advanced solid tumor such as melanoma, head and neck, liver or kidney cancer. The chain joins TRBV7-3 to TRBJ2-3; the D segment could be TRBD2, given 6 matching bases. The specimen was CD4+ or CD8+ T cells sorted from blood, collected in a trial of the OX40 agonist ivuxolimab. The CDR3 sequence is CASSLGGVGADTQYF. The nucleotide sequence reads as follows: TGTGCCAGCAGCTTAGGAGGGGTCGGGGCAGATACGCAGTATTTT.